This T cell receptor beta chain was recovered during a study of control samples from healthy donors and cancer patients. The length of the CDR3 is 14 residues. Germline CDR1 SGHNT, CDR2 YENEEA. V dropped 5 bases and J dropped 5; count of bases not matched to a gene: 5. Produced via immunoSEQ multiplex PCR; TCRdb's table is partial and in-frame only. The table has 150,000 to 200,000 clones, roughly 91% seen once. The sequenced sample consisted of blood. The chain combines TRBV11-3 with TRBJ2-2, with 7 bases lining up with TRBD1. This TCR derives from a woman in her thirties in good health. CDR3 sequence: CASSIQGDTGELFF. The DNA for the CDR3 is TGTGCCAGCAGCATCCAGGGGGATACCGGGGAGCTGTTTTTT.